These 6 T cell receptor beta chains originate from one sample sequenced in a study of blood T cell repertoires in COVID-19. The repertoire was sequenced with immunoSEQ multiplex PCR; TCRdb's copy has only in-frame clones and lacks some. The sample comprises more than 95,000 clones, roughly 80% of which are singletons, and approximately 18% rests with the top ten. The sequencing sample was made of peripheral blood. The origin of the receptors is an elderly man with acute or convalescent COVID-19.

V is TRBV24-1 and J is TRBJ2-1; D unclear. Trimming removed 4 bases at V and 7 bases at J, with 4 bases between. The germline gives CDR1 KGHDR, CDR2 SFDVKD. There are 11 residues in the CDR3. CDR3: CATSERNEQFF. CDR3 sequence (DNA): TGTGCCACCAGTGAACGGAATGAGCAGTTCTTC.

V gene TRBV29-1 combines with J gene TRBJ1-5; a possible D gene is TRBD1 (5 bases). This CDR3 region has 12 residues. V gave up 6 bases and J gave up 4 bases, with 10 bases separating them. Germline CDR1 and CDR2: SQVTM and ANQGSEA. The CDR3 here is CSVRVGNQPQHF. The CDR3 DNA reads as TGCAGCGTCAGGGTAGGGAATCAGCCCCAGCATTTT.

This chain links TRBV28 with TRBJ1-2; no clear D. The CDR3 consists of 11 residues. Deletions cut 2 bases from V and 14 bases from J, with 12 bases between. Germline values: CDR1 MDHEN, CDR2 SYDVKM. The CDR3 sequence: CASSLTTNRTF. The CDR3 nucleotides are TGTGCCAGCAGTTTAACGACAAATCGTACCTTC.

For the CDR3, the DNA is TGTGCCACCAGAACCGGGACAGGGGCGGAAGTAAGCAATCAGCCCCAGCATTTT. This codes for CATRTGTGAEVSNQPQHF. The V and J genes are TRBV15 and TRBJ1-5; 10 nucleotides line up with TRBD1. The CDR3 totals 18 residues. Germline loops: CDR1 LNHNV, CDR2 YYDKDF (reference sequence). The V segment lost 6 bases and the J segment 1 base; nucleotides outside the gene matches: 12.

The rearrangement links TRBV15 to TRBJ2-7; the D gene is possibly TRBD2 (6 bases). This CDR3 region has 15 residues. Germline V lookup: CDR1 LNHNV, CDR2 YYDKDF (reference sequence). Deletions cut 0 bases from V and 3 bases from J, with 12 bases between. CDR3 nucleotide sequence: TGTGCCACCAGCAGAGATCGCGGGGTCGGCTACGAGCAGTACTTC. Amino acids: CATSRDRGVGYEQYF.

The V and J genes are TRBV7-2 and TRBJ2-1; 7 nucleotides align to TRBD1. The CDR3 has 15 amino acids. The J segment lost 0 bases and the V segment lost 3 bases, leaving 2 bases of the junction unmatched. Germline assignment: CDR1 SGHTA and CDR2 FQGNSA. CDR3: CASSFRQGSYNEQFF. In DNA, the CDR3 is TGTGCCAGCAGCTTTAGACAGGGCTCCTACAATGAGCAGTTCTTC.